This TCR beta chain was recorded in a study of graft-versus-host responses after intestinal transplantation (dated by TCRdb to about 2021). Regarding the research as a whole: The transplants that recipients got were multivisceral, liver-intestinal, or isolated intestinal. Instead of going to the commercial service, samples from a few later patients were sequenced in-house on an Illumina MiSeq and processed with MiXCR. After intestinal transplantation, graft-versus-host and host-versus-graft alloreactive T cell clones were followed in the graft, circulation and bone marrow using bulk TCR-beta CDR3 sequencing. The cohort enrolled roughly 25 intestinal transplant recipients including one retransplant, and a few patients lacking pretransplant specimens were excluded. Donor T cell macrochimerism was defined as a peak of at least 4% donor T cells among recipient peripheral blood mononuclear cells. Every recipient was given anti-thymocyte globulin induction, followed by roughly 3 years of maintenance tacrolimus and steroids. Alloreactive clones were identified by sequencing pre-transplant mixed lymphocyte reaction products and comparing these products with unstimulated pre-transplant donor and recipient T cells. What the research found in general, with its limitations: GvH clones were detected in recipient bone marrow, and some of these GvH clones were observed earlier in ileal mucosa or blood, consistent with an intestinal mucosal origin. Early after transplant, peak levels of circulating GvH clones were associated with declines in HvG clones. The relatively low number and heterogeneity of intestinal transplant patients limited the conclusions. In patients with donor T cell macrochimerism, the allografts had high GvH to HvG T cell clonal ratios.

This specimen's time point label, per the study, means: cells obtained before transplantation from donor or recipient. CD3+CD4+ and CD3+CD8+ populations were FACS-sorted from unstimulated pre-transplant donor and recipient cells taken from spleen or lymph nodes. Library generation was performed with the immunoSEQ multiplex PCR assay. For most patients, genomic DNA was isolated with the Qiagen DNeasy Blood and Tissue Kit and sent frozen to Adaptive Biotechnologies for TCR sequencing. For most patients, high-throughput TCR-beta CDR3 sequencing of genomic DNA was performed by Adaptive Biotechnologies. In the authors' own workflow: Adaptive's ImmunoSEQ software supplied the TCR sequencing data for around 19 patients, while MiXCR and VDJtools were used to process three other patients. To correct CD4 versus CD8 sorting errors, sequences present in both subsets at a frequency ratio below 5:1 were removed. CDR3 nucleotide sequences shared between donor and recipient were removed because their origin could not be assigned. To count as alloreactive, a clone needed at least 2-fold expansion over unstimulated cells and a minimum CFSE-low frequency of 0.002% (template counts) or 0.001% (read counts). Clones were considered mappable if detected in sequenced pre-transplant spleen, lymph node, or MLR CFSE-low populations of the donor or recipient. Cumulative frequency of alloreactive clones was calculated as a percentage of all sequences weighted by copy number. As stored in TCRdb, this immuneACCESS dataset retains in-frame rearrangements with V and J assigned. A fraction of the clones does not appear; measured against another copy, unresolved V genes explain less than half of the discrepancy, and the remainder lacks a known reason. From that table come the V and J calls and clone size; the DNA was used to work out D and trimming. The sample contains fewer than 110,000 clones, 80% to 95% of them found a single time. The top ten clones comprise less than 1.5% of the sample.

About this clone itself: Its specific antigen is unknown. Nothing much larger sits one base from this clone, and base qualities are not available.

The germline V gene (reference sequence) provides CDR1 SEHNR and CDR2 FQNEAQ. The CDR3 numbers 13 residues from cysteine through phenylalanine. The kept DNA is CDR3 alone, 39 bases in frame from the first base. Deletion took 5 bases off V and 6 bases off J, with a span of 14 bases between the germline ends. The chain is made from TRBV7-9 and TRBJ2-7, with the D gene call left open. The material sequenced was unstimulated CD8+ T cells sorted from spleen or lymph node cells, taken before intestinal transplant. The sequence was obtained from a human donor who received an intestinal transplant. Here the CDR3 is given as CASSLPPRSEQYF. The DNA reads TGTGCCAGCAGCCTCCCTCCTCGGAGCGAGCAGTACTTC.